The 12 T cell receptor beta chains below come from one sample, sequenced in a study of OX40 agonist ivuxolimab in advanced cancers. Profiling relied on immunoSEQ multiplex PCR, and the TCRdb table lists in-frame clones only, not all of them. The sample consists of approximately 77,000 clones, 85% of them appearing once. Sample: CD4+ or CD8+ T cells sorted from blood, taken in a trial of the OX40 agonist ivuxolimab. Every receptor here comes from an adult with an advanced solid tumor such as melanoma, head and neck, liver or kidney cancer.

The CDR3 spells CASSSQINNSPLHF. In nucleotides, the CDR3 is TGTGCCAGCAGCTCTCAGATTAATAATTCACCCCTCCACTTT. This chain links TRBV4-2 with TRBJ1-6, with D hard to call. The ends were cut back, 5 bases at V and 5 bases at J, with 10 bases in the middle. The CDR3 has 14 amino acids. Germline V gives CDR1 LGHNA, CDR2 YNFKEQ.

Worth noting for this clone: The DNA is omitted, as the CDR3 cannot be located on it reliably, and the CDR3 follows TCRdb's listing. The chain carries TRBV7-9 and TRBJ2-2. CDR1 SEHNR and CDR2 FQNEAQ come from the germline V gene (reference sequence). 15 amino acids form the CDR3, both terminal residues included. CDR3 sequence reads: CASSLRRADTGELFF.

The chain employs TRBV9 and TRBJ2-7; perhaps TRBD2 as D (5 bases). Germline CDR1 is SGDLS and CDR2 is YYNGEE. The CDR3 has 14 residues. The V gene lost 0 bases and the J gene lost 6 bases, with 13 bases spanning the gap. The CDR3 nucleotides are TGTGCCAGCAGCGTAGCTAGCATTCGGAGCGAGCAGTACTTC. This sequence encodes CASSVASIRSEQYF.

The chain combines TRBV5-1 with TRBJ2-6, with D uncertain. The CDR3 length is 13 residues. Germline V gene data show CDR1 as SGHRS and CDR2 as YFSETQ. V was shortened by 5 bases and J by 2 bases, with 5 bases between the two germline ends. The CDR3 sequence is CASREPGANVLTF. In DNA, the CDR3 is TGCGCCAGCAGGGAACCTGGGGCCAACGTCCTGACTTTC.

This sequence joins TRBV6-5 and TRBJ2-1; 8 nucleotides line up with TRBD2. Germline V lookup: CDR1 MNHEY, CDR2 SVGAGI. The length of the CDR3 is 15 residues. J was trimmed by 3 bases and V by 5 bases; bases with no gene match: 6. The CDR3 DNA follows: TGTGCCAGCAGTCCCACGGGGGGGAGCTACAATGAGCAGTTCTTC. It is translated as CASSPTGGSYNEQFF.

This chain joins TRBV12-5 and TRBJ2-3, with a possible D match to TRBD2 (5 bases). The CDR3 totals 17 residues. The germline gives CDR1 LGHNT, CDR2 FRNRAP. Deletions cut 0 bases from V and 8 bases from J, with 21 bases between. CDR3 protein: CASGLVGTRATVGTQYF. CDR3 nucleotide sequence: TGTGCTAGTGGTTTGGTGGGAACGAGGGCGACGGTAGGTACGCAGTATTTT.

The chain joins TRBV5-1 to TRBJ2-1; 10 bases align to TRBD2. Germline V gives CDR1 SGHRS, CDR2 YFSETQ. V shed 0 bases and J 2 bases; nucleotides not matched to a gene: 5. The CDR3 has 17 amino acids. CDR3 nucleotides: TGCGCCAGCAGCTTGGATGGGACTAGCGTGGCCTACAATGAGCAGTTCTTC. The encoded protein is CASSLDGTSVAYNEQFF.

The gene calls are TRBV5-1 and TRBJ2-7; 10 bases are a match to TRBD2. Germline V CDR1 and CDR2: SGHRS, YFSETQ. The V and J ends lost 4 bases and 5 bases, in that order; junction bases with no gene match: 15. The CDR3 is made up of 17 amino acids. CDR3 sequence reads: CASSPRGRVAGGNEQYF. The CDR3, as DNA: TGCGCCAGCAGCCCCCGGGGGCGGGTAGCGGGAGGCAACGAGCAGTACTTC.

This chain links TRBV21-1 with TRBJ1-5. TRBV21-1 is a recognized pseudogene. CDR3 length equals 14 residues. The CDR3 DNA reads TGTGCCAGCACCCGGGACGGGGGCAATCAGCCCCAGCATTTT. Amino acid sequence: CASTRDGGNQPQHF.

The chain is built from TRBV7-2 and TRBJ1-2, with 7 bases matching TRBD1. V shed 3 bases and J 4 bases; nucleotides not matched to a gene: 5. Germline V gene data show CDR1 as SGHTA and CDR2 as FQGNSA. The CDR3 spans 14 residues. CDR3 in amino acids: CASSLENRGYGYTF. CDR3 sequence (DNA): TGTGCCAGCAGCTTGGAGAACAGGGGCTATGGCTACACCTTC.

This clone was seen a few times. The chain recombines TRBV30 with TRBJ1-5, with TRBD1 matching 7 bases. Germline V gene lookup returns CDR1 GTSNPN and CDR2 SVGIG (reference sequence). V was pared by 0 bases and J by 5 bases, with 7 bases of the junction left unmatched. This CDR3 is 15 amino acids long. The CDR3 loop reads CAWSVRGRGHQPQHF. CDR3 nucleotides: TGTGCCTGGAGTGTTAGGGGGCGAGGACATCAGCCCCAGCATTTT.

The V gene is TRBV5-4, the J gene TRBJ1-2; D gene uncertain. The CDR3 is 13 residues long. Germline-derived CDR1 and CDR2 are SGHNT and YYREEE (reference sequence). The V end was cut by 0 bases, the J end by 4 bases, with 7 bases between. The CDR3 protein is CASSLAELYGYTF. The DNA for the CDR3 is TGTGCCAGCAGCTTGGCAGAGCTCTATGGCTACACCTTC.